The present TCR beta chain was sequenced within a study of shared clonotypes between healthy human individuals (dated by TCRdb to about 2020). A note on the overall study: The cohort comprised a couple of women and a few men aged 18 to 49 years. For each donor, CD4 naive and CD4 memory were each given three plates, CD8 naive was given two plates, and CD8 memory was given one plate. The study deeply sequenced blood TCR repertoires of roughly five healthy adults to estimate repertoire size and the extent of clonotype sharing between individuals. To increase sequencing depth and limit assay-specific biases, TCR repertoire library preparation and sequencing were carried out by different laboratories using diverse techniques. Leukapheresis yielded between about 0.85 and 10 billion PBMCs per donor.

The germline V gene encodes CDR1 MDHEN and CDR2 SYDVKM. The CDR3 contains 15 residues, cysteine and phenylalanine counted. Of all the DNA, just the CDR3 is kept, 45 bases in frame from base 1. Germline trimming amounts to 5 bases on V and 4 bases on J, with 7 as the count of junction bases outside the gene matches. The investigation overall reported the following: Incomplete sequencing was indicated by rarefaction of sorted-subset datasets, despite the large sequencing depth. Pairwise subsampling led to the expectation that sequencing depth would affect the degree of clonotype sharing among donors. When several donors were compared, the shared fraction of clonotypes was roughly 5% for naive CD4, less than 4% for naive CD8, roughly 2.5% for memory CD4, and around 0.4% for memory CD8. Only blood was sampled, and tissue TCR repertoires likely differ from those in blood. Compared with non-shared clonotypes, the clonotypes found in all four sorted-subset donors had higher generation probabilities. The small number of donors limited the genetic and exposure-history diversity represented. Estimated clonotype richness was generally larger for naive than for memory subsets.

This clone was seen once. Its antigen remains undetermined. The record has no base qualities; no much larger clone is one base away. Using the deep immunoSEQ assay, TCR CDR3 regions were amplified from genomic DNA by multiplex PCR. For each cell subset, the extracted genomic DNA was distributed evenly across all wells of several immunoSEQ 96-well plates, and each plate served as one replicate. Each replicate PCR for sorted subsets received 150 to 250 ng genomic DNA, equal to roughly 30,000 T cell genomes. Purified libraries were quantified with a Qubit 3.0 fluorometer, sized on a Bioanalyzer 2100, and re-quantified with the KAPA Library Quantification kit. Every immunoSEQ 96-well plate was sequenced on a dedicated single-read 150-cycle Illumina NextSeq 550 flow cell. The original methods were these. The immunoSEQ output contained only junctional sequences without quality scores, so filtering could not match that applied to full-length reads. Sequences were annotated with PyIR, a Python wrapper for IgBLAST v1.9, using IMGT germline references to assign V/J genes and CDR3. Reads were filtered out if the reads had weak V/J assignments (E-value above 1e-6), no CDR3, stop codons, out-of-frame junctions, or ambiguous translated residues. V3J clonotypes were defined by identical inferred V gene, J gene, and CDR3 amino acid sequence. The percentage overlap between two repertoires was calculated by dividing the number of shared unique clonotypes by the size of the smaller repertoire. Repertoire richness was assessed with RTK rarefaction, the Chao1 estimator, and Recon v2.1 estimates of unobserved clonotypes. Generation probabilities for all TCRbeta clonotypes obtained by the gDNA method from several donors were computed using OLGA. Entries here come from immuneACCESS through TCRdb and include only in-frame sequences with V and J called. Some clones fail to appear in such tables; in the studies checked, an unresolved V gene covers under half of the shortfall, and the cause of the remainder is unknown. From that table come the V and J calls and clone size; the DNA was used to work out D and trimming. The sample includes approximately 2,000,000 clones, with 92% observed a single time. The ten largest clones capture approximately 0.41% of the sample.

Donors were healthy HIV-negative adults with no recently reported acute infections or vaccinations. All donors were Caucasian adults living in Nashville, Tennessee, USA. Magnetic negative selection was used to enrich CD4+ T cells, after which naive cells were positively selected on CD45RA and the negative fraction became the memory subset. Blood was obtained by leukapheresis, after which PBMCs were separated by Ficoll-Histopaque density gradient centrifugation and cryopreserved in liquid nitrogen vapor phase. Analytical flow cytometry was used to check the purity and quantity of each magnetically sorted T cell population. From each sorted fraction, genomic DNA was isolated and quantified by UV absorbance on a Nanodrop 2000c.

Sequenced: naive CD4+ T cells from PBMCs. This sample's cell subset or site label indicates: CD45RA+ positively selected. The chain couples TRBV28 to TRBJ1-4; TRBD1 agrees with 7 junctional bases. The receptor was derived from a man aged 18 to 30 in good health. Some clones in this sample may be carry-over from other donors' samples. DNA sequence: TGTGCCAGCAGTCTGTCCGGGACAGTTAATGAAAAACTGTTTTTT. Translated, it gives CASSLSGTVNEKLFF. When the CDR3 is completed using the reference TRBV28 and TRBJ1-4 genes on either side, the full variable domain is DVKVTQSSRYLVKRTGEKVFLECVQDMDHENMFWYRQDPGLGLRLIYFSYDVKMKEKGDIPEGYSVSREKKERFSLILESASTNQTSMYLCASSLSGTVNEKLFFGSGTQLSVL.